The present T cell receptor (beta chain) was sequenced within a study of T cell repertoires in aging, cancer and after chemotherapy. Study information: Six age groups, ranging from 30 or younger to 70 or older, included the donors. Glioblastoma patients receiving temozolomide-based therapy gave paired samples before and after chemotherapy. Study results and limitations: In each cancer cohort, median generation probability increased across chemotherapy, suggesting thymic output rebounded.

Rearranged V-D-J TRB sequences were amplified with a mixed TRB-A/B primer pool. TCRdb re-analysed the multiplex PCR reads in MiXCR, keeping a single row per CDR3 protein. The sample includes roughly 2,300 distinct CDR3 sequences, 50% of them seen just once. Comments on this clonotype: Its antigen remains unidentified.

TCR beta rearrangements were amplified from peripheral blood genomic DNA. The TCR originated in a human donor with a solid tumor. What was sequenced was blood.

As DNA, the CDR3 is TGCAGTGCCAAGAATGAAAAACTGTTTTTT. Residues: CSAKNEKLFF. V gene TRBV20-1 combines with J gene TRBJ1-4, with D hard to call. V lost 6 bases to trimming and J lost 5 bases, with 4 bases between them. Germline V CDR1 and CDR2: DFQATT, SNEGSKA (reference sequence). The CDR3 length is 10 residues.